This T cell receptor beta chain is from a study of post-analysis software for immune sequencing data. Points from the study as a whole: A handful of TRBV segments, including TRBV5-6, TRBV5-1 and TRBV20-1, were more frequent in patients than controls. Diversity measured as normalized Chao1 was significantly lower in multiple sclerosis patients than in controls.

About this clonotype: Its antigen is undetermined.

Unique molecular identifiers were present in the TCR beta cDNA libraries. TCRdb reanalysed the PCR reads using MiXCR and keeps one entry per CDR3 protein. The sample holds 550,000 to 700,000 distinct CDR3 sequences, 44% seen once. Trimming shortened V by 5 bases and J by 13 bases, and 21 bases separated the two germline ends. The germline V gene has CDR1 SGHTA and CDR2 FQGNSA. This CDR3 contains 14 residues. The TCR comes from a girl aged 5 to 17 with multiple sclerosis. The specimen sequenced was blood. The chain carries TRBV7-2 and TRBJ2-4; D possibly matches TRBD1 or TRBD2 (5 bases each). CDR3: CASSPDILRREQYF. CDR3 in DNA: TGTGCCAGCAGCCCGGACATCCTTCGTAGGGAGCAGTACTTC.